This T cell receptor (beta chain) is drawn from a study of CD8+CD57+ T cells in acquired aplastic anemia. CDR3 length: 13 residues. Germline V lookup: CDR1 DFQATT, CDR2 SNEGSKA (reference sequence). The junction had 3 bases not matched to a gene; V was cut back by 4 bases and J by 1 base. TCR beta VDJ combinations and CDR3 sequences were profiled from genomic DNA. A single record per CDR3 protein comes from TCRdb applying MiXCR to the reads. The sample holds 250,000 to 350,000 distinct CDR3 sequences, about three fifths seen once. Sequencing was done on patients that had shown CD8+CD57+ cell expansion by flow cytometry.

This clonotype was sampled from a human donor with aplastic anemia. The genes are TRBV20-1 and TRBJ1-2, with 7 bases identical to TRBD1. The sample comprised sorted CD4+, CD8+, or CD8+CD57+ T cells (not recorded which) from PBMCs. CDR3 region: CSAKGQNNYGYTF. The CDR3 bases are TGCAGTGCTAAGGGACAGAATAACTATGGCTACACCTTC.